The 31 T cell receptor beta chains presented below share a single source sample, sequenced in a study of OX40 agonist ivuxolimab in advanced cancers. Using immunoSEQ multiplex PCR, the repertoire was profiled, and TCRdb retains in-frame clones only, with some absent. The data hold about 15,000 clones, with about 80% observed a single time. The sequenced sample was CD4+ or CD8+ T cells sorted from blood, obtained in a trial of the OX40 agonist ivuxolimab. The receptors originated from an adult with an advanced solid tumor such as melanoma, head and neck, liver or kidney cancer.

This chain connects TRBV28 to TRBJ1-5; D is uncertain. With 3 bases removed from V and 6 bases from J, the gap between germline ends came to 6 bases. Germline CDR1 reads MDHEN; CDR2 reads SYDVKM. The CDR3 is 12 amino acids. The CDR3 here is CASSFERQPQHF. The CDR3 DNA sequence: TGTGCCAGCAGTTTTGAACGTCAGCCCCAGCATTTT.

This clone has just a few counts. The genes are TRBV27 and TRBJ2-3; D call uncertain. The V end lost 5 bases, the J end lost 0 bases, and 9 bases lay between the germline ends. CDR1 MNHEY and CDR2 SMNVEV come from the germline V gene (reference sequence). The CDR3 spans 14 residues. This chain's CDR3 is CASSDATSTDTQYF. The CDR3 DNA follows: TGTGCCAGCAGTGACGCGACTAGCACAGATACGCAGTATTTT.

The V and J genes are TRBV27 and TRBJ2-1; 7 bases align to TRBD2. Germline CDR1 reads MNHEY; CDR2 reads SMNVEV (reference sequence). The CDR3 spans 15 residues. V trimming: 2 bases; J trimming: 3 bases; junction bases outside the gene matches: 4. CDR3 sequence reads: CASSLAGVYYNEQFF. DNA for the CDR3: TGTGCCAGCAGTTTAGCGGGAGTTTACTACAATGAGCAGTTCTTC.

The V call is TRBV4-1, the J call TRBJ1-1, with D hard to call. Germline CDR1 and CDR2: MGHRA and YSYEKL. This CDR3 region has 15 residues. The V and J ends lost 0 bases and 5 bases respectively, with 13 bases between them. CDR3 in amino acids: CASSQDPGVGTEAFF. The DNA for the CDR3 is TGCGCCAGCAGCCAAGATCCCGGGGTAGGGACTGAAGCTTTCTTT.

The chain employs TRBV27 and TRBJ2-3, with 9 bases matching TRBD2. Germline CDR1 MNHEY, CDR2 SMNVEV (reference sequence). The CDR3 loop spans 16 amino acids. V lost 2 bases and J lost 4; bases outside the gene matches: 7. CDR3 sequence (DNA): TGTGCCAGCAGTTTAACGGCGGGAGGGCCAGCAGATACGCAGTATTTT. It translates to CASSLTAGGPADTQYF.

DNA for the CDR3: TGTGCCAGCAGTCTCCCAGGGGCCTCCTACGAGCAGTACTTC. This codes for CASSLPGASYEQYF. V is TRBV28 and J is TRBJ2-7, with D possibly matching TRBD1 (6 bases). The CDR3 has 14 amino acids. Per germline, CDR1 MDHEN and CDR2 SYDVKM. Trimming removed 5 bases from V and 0 bases from J, with 11 bases in between.

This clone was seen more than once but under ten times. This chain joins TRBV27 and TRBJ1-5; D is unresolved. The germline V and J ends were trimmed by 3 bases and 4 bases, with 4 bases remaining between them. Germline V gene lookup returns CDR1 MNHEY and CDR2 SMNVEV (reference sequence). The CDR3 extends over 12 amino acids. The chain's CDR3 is CASSFSNQPQHF. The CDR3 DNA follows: TGTGCCAGCAGTTTCTCGAATCAGCCCCAGCATTTT.

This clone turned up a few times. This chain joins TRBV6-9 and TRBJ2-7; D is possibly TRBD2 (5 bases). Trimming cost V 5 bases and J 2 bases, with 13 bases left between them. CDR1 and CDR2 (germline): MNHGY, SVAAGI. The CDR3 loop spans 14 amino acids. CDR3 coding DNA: TGTGCCAGCAGTGATACAGCCGGGGCCTACGAGCAGTACTTC. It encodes CASSDTAGAYEQYF.

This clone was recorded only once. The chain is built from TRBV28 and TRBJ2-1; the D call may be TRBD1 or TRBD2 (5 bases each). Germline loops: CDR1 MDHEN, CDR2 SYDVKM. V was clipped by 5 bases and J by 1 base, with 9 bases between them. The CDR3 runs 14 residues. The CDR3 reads CASSPGTSYNEQFF. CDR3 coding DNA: TGTGCCAGCAGTCCTGGGACGTCCTACAATGAGCAGTTCTTC.

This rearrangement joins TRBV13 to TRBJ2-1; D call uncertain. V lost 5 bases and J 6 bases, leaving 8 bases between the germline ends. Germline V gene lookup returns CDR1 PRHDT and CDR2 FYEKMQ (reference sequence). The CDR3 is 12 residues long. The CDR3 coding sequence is TGTGCCAGCAGCCCTGGAAGCAATGAGCAGTTCTTC. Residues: CASSPGSNEQFF.

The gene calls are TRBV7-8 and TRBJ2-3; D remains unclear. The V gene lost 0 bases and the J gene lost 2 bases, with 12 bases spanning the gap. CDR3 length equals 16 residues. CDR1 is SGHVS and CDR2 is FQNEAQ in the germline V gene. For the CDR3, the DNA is TGTGCCAGCAGCTTAGCACCGCGGCAGGACACAGATACGCAGTATTTT. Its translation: CASSLAPRQDTDTQYF.

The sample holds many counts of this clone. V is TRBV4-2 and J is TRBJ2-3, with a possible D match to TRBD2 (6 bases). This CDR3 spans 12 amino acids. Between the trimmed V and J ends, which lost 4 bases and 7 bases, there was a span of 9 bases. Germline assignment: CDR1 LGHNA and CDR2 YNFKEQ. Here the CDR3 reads CASSLGGNTQYF. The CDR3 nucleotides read TGTGCCAGCAGCCTTGGGGGGAATACGCAGTATTTT.

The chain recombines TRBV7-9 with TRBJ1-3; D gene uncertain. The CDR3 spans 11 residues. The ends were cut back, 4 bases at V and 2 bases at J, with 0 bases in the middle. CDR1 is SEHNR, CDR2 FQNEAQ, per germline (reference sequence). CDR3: CASSSGNTIYF. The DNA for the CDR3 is TGTGCCAGCAGCTCTGGAAACACCATATATTTT.

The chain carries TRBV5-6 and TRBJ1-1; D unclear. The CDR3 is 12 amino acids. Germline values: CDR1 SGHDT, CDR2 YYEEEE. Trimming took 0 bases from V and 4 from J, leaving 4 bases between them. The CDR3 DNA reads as TGTGCCAGCAGCTTGGTGGGCACTGAAGCTTTCTTT. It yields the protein CASSLVGTEAFF.

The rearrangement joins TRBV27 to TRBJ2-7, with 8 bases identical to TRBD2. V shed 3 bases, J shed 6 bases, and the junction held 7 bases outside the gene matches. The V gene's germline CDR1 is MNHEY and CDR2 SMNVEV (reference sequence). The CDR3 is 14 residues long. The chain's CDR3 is CASSFSAGVLEQYF. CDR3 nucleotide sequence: TGTGCCAGCAGTTTCTCAGCGGGAGTCCTCGAGCAGTACTTC.

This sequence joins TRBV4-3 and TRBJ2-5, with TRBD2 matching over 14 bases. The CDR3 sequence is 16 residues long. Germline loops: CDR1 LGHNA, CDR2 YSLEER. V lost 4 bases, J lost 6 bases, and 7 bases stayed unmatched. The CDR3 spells CASSPGTSGRGKTQYF. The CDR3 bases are TGCGCCAGCAGCCCCGGGACTAGCGGGAGAGGGAAGACCCAGTACTTC.

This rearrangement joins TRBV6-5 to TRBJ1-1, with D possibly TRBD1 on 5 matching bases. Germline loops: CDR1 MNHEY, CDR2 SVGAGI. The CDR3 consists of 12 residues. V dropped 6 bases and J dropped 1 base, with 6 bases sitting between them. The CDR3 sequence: CASSGGNTEAFF. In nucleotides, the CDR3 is TGTGCCAGCAGCGGGGGGAACACTGAAGCTTTCTTT.

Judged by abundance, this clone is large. CDR3 residues: CASSEAGGPGANVLTF. CDR3 bases: TGTGCCAGCAGTGAAGCGGGGGGCCCTGGGGCCAACGTCCTGACTTTC. The chain combines TRBV2 with TRBJ2-6; possibly TRBD1 or TRBD2 for D (6 bases each). Germline CDR1 is SNHLY and CDR2 is FYNNEI. The CDR3 extends over 16 amino acids. The ends were cut back, 0 bases at V and 2 bases at J, with 8 bases in the middle.

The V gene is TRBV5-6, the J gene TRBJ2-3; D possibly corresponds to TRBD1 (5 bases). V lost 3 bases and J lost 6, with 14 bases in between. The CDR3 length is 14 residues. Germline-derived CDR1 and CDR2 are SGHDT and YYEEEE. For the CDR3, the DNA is TGTGCCAGCAGCTCCGGGCAGGGCTTTGATACGCAGTATTTT. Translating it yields CASSSGQGFDTQYF.

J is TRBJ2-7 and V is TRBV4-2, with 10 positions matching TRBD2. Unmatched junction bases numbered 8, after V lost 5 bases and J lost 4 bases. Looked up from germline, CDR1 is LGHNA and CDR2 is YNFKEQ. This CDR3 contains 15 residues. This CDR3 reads CASSTTSGTRYEQYF. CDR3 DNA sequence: TGTGCCAGCAGCACCACTAGCGGGACCCGTTACGAGCAGTACTTC.

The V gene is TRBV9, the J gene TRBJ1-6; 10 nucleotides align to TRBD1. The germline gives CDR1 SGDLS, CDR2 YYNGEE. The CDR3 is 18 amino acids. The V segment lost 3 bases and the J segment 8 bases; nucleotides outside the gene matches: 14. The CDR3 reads CASSGAGTGATGDSPLHF. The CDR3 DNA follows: TGTGCCAGCAGCGGAGCCGGGACAGGGGCCACTGGGGATTCACCCCTCCACTTT.

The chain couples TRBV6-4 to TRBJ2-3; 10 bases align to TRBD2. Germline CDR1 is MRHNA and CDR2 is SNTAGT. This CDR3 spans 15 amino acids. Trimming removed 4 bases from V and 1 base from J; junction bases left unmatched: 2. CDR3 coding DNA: TGTGCCAGCAGTGGGCTAGCGGGGGGCACAGATACGCAGTATTTT. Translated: CASSGLAGGTDTQYF.

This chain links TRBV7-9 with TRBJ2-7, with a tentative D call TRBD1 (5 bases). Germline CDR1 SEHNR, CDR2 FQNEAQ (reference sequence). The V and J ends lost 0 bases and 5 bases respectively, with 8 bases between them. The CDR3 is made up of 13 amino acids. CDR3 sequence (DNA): TGTGCCAGCAGCTTAGCGGCAGGGAACGAGCAGTACTTC. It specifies CASSLAAGNEQYF. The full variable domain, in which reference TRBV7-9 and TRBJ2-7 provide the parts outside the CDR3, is DTGVSQNPRHKITKRGQNVTFRCDPISEHNRLYWYRQTLGQGPEFLTYFQNEAQLEKSRLLSDRFSAERPKGSFSTLEIQRTEQGDSAMYLCASSLAAGNEQYFGPGTRLTVT.

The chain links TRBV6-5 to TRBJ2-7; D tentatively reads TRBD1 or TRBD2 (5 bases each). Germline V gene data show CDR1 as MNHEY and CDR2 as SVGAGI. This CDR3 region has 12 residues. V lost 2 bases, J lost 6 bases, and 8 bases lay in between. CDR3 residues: CASSYGGPEQYF. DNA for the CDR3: TGTGCCAGCAGTTACGGGGGACCCGAGCAGTACTTC.

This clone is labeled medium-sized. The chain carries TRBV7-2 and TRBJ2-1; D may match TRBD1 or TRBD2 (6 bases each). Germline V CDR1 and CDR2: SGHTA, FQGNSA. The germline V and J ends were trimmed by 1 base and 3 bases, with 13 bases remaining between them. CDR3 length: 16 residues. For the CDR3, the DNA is TGTGCCAGCAGCTTAGACCCGGGGGCCTTCTACAATGAGCAGTTCTTC. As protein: CASSLDPGAFYNEQFF.

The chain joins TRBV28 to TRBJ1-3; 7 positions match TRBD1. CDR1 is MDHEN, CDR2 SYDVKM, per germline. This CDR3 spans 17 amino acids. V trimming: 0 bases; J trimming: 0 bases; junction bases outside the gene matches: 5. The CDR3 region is CASSLWGQSSSGNTIYF. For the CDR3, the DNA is TGTGCCAGCAGTTTATGGGGACAGAGTAGCTCTGGAAACACCATATATTTT.

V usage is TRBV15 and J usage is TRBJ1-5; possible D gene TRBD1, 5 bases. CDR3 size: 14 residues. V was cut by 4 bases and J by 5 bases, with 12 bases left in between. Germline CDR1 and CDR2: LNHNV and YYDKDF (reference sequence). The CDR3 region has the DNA TGTGCCACCAGCATTCGGGGGGTACATCAGCCCCAGCATTTT. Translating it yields CATSIRGVHQPQHF. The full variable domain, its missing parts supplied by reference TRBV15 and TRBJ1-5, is DAMVIQNPRYQVTQFGKPVTLSCSQTLNHNVMYWYQQKSSQAPKLLFHYYDKDFNNEADTPDNFQSRRPNTSFCFLDIRSPGLGDTAMYLCATSIRGVHQPQHFGDGTRLSIL.

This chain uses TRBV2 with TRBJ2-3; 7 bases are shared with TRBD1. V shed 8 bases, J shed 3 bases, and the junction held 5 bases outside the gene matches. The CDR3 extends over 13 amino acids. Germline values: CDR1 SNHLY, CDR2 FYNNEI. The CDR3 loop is CASSGGLTDTQYF. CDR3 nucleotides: TGTGCCAGCTCAGGGGGTTTAACAGATACGCAGTATTTT.

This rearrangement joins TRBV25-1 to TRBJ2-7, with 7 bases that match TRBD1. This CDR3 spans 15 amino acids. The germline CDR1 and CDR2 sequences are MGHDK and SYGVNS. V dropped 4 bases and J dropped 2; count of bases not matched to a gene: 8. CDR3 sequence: CASSGGPGQTYEQYF. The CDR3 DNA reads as TGTGCCAGCAGTGGAGGCCCGGGACAGACCTACGAGCAGTACTTC.

CDR3 residues: CASSLGEIYGYTF. DNA of the CDR3: TGTGCCAGCAGCTTAGGGGAAATCTATGGCTACACCTTC. V usage is TRBV7-8 and J usage is TRBJ1-2; D is undetermined. V lost 1 base to trimming and J lost 4 bases, with 7 bases between them. CDR1 and CDR2 (germline): SGHVS, FQNEAQ. The CDR3 contains 13 residues.

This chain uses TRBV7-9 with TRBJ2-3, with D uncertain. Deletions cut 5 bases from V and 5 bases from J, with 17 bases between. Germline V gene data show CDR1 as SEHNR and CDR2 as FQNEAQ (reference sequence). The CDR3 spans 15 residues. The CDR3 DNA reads TGTGCCAGCAGCGCCGACCTTACGACTGTAGATACGCAGTATTTT. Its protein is CASSADLTTVDTQYF. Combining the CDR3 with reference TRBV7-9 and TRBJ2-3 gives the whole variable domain DTGVSQNPRHKITKRGQNVTFRCDPISEHNRLYWYRQTLGQGPEFLTYFQNEAQLEKSRLLSDRFSAERPKGSFSTLEIQRTEQGDSAMYLCASSADLTTVDTQYFGPGTRLTVL.